This is a list of T cell receptor beta chains from one sample in a study of identical twins. TCRdb reprocessed the 5' RACE reads with MiXCR, giving one entry per CDR3 protein. Altogether 250,000 to 350,000 distinct CDR3 sequences are present, more than 6.5% being singletons, with the ten largest covering less than 2.5%. This sample also belongs to another study, concerning yellow fever vaccine responses in identical twins.

The sequenced material came from memory (CD45RO+) T cells sorted from blood. The receptor set was obtained from a woman in her late teens or twenties in good health. Both conserved end residues are part of each CDR3. The D gene is left open where the match is weak. Clone size is not always given. Where it is, it says once, few, many or a class for expanded clones.

TRBJ2-2 TRBV5-1 . . CASSLGGSGTGELFF TGCGCCAGCAGCTTAGGGGGATCGGGCACCGGGGAGCTGTTTTTT
TRBJ1-2 TRBV20-1 . many CSAIPKHGYTF TGCAGTGCTATCCCCAAACACGGCTACACCTTC
TRBJ1-3 TRBV10-1 . few CASSDSPNSGNTIYF TGCGCCAGCAGTGACAGCCCGAACTCTGGAAACACCATATATTTT
TRBJ2-5 TRBV4-1 TRBD2 . CASNQDITSGKETQYF TGCGCCAGCAACCAAGATATAACTAGCGGGAAAGAGACCCAGTACTTC
TRBJ1-4 TRBV28 TRBD1 many CASRSGQGHEKLFF TGTGCCAGCAGGTCGGGACAGGGGCATGAAAAACTGTTTTTT
TRBJ2-2 TRBV20-1 TRBD1 few CSAAPFPGTGNTGELFF TGCAGTGCAGCCCCGTTTCCCGGGACAGGGAACACCGGGGAGCTGTTTTTT
TRBJ1-1 TRBV7-2 . . CASKAQGALNTEAFF TGTGCCAGCAAAGCACAGGGCGCTTTGAACACTGAAGCTTTCTTT
TRBJ2-5 TRBV4-1 . few CASSPLSGPGVSGTQYF TGCGCCAGCAGCCCCCTATCGGGCCCGGGGGTTTCAGGGACCCAGTACTTC
TRBJ2-3 TRBV20-1 TRBD2 few CSVVGPSGGAPDTQYF TGCAGTGTAGTAGGACCAAGCGGGGGGGCCCCAGATACGCAGTATTTT
TRBJ2-7 TRBV5-1 TRBD2 few CASSFALAGDEQYF TGCGCCAGCAGCTTTGCTCTAGCGGGAGACGAGCAGTACTTC
TRBJ1-2 TRBV20-1 TRBD1 few CSADSDRVKGYTF TGCAGTGCTGACTCGGACAGGGTGAAAGGCTACACCTTC
TRBJ2-1 TRBV5-1 . few CASSLGSIRGEQFF TGCGCCAGCAGCTTGGGCTCCATTCGGGGTGAGCAGTTCTTC
TRBJ1-6 TRBV7-2 TRBD1 many CASSLAGGQYNSPLHF TGTGCCAGCAGCTTAGCCGGGGGACAGTATAATTCACCCCTCCACTTT
TRBJ2-7 TRBV12-3/TRBV12-4 . many CASSFFSAGRDEQYF TGTGCCAGCAGTTTCTTCTCTGCTGGTCGCGACGAGCAGTACTTC
TRBJ1-2 TRBV4-1 . many CASSNPQRQLSGGYTF TGCGCCAGCAGCAACCCACAACGACAGCTCTCCGGCGGCTACACCTTC
TRBJ2-1 TRBV7-6 TRBD2 . CASSTRLAAYNEQFF TGTGCCAGCAGCACCAGACTAGCGGCCTACAATGAGCAGTTCTTC
TRBJ2-1 TRBV2 . . CASSEATARYNEQLF TGTGCCAGCAGTGAGGCGACAGCGCGATACAATGAGCAGCTCTTC
TRBJ2-2 TRBV12-3/TRBV12-4 TRBD2 few CASSLSGAPTGELFF TGTGCCAGCAGTTTGAGCGGGGCGCCCACCGGGGAGCTGTTTTTT
TRBJ1-6 TRBV9 . few CASSVDRESSHSPLHF TGTGCCAGCAGCGTAGACAGGGAATCATCCCATTCACCCCTCCACTTT
TRBJ2-5 TRBV7-6 . few CASSLDGLGVKTQYF TGTGCCAGCAGCTTAGACGGTCTAGGGGTGAAGACCCAGTACTTC
TRBJ2-1 TRBV7-9 TRBD2 . CASSYPSSGINEQFF TGTGCCAGCAGCTACCCCTCTAGCGGGATAAATGAGCAGTTCTTC
TRBJ2-2 TRBV6-1 . few CASSHRVLVTGELFF TGTGCCAGCAGCCACCGGGTCTTGGTCACCGGGGAGCTGTTTTTT
TRBJ1-2 TRBV28 . many CASSLVDFSANYGYTF TGTGCCAGCAGTCTTGTGGACTTTTCAGCTAACTATGGCTACACCTTC
TRBJ2-3 TRBV3-1 TRBD2 few CASSQLMAGGADTQYF TGTGCCAGCAGCCAACTGATGGCGGGAGGTGCAGATACGCAGTATTTT
TRBJ2-7 TRBV2 TRBD2 . CASSAWEGARNEQYF TGTGCCAGCAGTGCATGGGAGGGCGCGAGAAACGAGCAGTACTTC
TRBJ2-5 TRBV20-1 . few CSAGLNMWETQYF TGCAGTGCTGGGCTTAATATGTGGGAGACCCAGTACTTC
TRBJ2-1 TRBV7-8 . few CASSPPDRPNEQFF TGTGCCAGCAGCCCCCCAGACAGGCCCAATGAGCAGTTCTTC
TRBJ2-4 TRBV3-1 . . CASSQPGVSERYF TGTGCCAGCAGCCAACCCGGGGTCAGCGAGAGGTACTTC
TRBJ1-6 TRBV3-1 . few CASSQVSSSPLHF TGTGCCAGCAGCCAAGTTAGTTCCTCACCCCTCCACTTT
TRBJ1-3 TRBV29-1 TRBD1 . CSARQGGTSGNTIYF TGCAGCGCCAGACAGGGGGGGACCTCTGGAAACACCATATATTTT
TRBJ2-1 TRBV12-3/TRBV12-4 . many CASSYNSLGGTHNEQFF TGTGCCAGCAGTTACAATAGCCTGGGGGGCACGCACAATGAGCAGTTCTTC
TRBJ1-1 TRBV24-1 TRBD1 few CATSASGQGVEAFF TGTGCCACCAGTGCCTCGGGACAGGGGGTTGAAGCTTTCTTT
TRBJ1-6 TRBV6-1 TRBD1 many CASSERGPWSSPLHF TGTGCCAGCAGTGAGAGGGGGCCGTGGAGTTCACCCCTCCACTTT
TRBJ2-6 TRBV10-2 . . CASTSRVNSGANVLTF TGCGCCAGCACTAGCAGGGTAAACTCTGGGGCCAACGTCCTGACTTTC
TRBJ1-6 TRBV5-1 . . CASSLHGGRESPLHF TGCGCCAGCAGCTTGCATGGGGGGCGGGAGTCACCCCTCCACTTT
TRBJ1-2 TRBV5-6 . . CASSHNYGYTF TGTGCCAGCAGCCATAACTATGGCTACACCTTC
TRBJ2-2 TRBV4-1 . . CASSQGLGSGELFF TGCGCCAGCAGCCAAGGGTTAGGGTCCGGGGAGCTGTTTTTT
TRBJ1-6 TRBV5-5 . few CASSSGDIIDSPLHF TGTGCCAGCAGCTCCGGAGACATAATAGATTCACCCCTCCACTTT
TRBJ2-5 TRBV4-2 . few CASSQVKGETQYF TGTGCCAGCAGCCAGGTGAAGGGAGAGACCCAGTACTTC
TRBJ2-5 TRBV6-1 . . CASKGGLLQETQYF TGTGCCAGCAAGGGGGGGCTGCTCCAAGAGACCCAGTACTTC
TRBJ2-7 TRBV20-1 . few CSARPLGRKSSYEQYF TGCAGTGCTAGACCCCTCGGGCGGAAGAGCTCCTACGAGCAGTACTTC
TRBJ2-1 TRBV7-7 . few CASSPLERQISYNEQFF TGTGCCAGCAGCCCCCTCGAAAGACAGATCTCCTACAATGAGCAGTTCTTC
TRBJ1-2 TRBV12-3/TRBV12-4 . few CASSLGSFEYGYTF TGTGCCAGCAGTTTGGGCAGCTTTGAGTATGGCTACACCTTC
TRBJ2-3 TRBV7-6 TRBD1 . CASSTGQAKDTQYF TGTGCCAGCAGCACAGGACAGGCTAAAGATACGCAGTATTTT
TRBJ1-2 TRBV7-3 . many CASSSAQGRDGYTF TGTGCCAGCAGCTCGGCTCAGGGGAGGGATGGCTACACCTTC
TRBJ2-3 TRBV13 . many CASSTGLRDTDTQYF TGTGCCAGCAGCACGGGACTCCGGGACACAGATACGCAGTATTTT
TRBJ1-1 TRBV5-1 TRBD1 . CASSLWTGDFTEAFF TGCGCCAGCAGCTTGTGGACAGGGGATTTCACTGAAGCTTTCTTT
TRBJ2-7 TRBV5-1 . . CASRIGDFYEQYF TGCGCCAGCAGGATCGGGGATTTCTACGAGCAGTACTTC
TRBJ2-1 TRBV6-6 TRBD2 few CASRREGYNEQFF TGTGCCAGCCGGCGGGAGGGGTACAATGAGCAGTTCTTC